Listed here are 19 T cell receptor beta chains from one sample, sequenced in a study of post-analysis software for immune sequencing data (dated by TCRdb to 2014 to 2015). These receptors lack a known antigen. The library was made by PCR. The sequencer was an Illumina HiSeq 2500. Unique molecular identifiers were incorporated into TCR beta cDNA libraries to reduce PCR and sequencing biases. The public reads were reprocessed in TCRdb via fastp at Q25 and MiXCR, keeping in-frame beta chains. Records with the same CDR3 protein are collapsed into one entry carrying the most frequent genes and DNA. Here the sample has about 820,000 distinct CDR3 sequences; 53% occur a single time. The ten largest clonotypes hold approximately 4.3% of the sample. Overall study outcomes, separate from this receptor: Roughly 5 TRBV segments, including TRBV5-6, TRBV5-1 and TRBV20-1, were significantly more frequent in patients than controls.

Sequences were obtained from blood. All receptors derive from a girl between 5 and 17 years old with multiple sclerosis.

This chain uses TRBV5-1 with TRBJ1-4; the D is unclear. V lost 4 bases and J lost 0, with 13 bases in between. CDR3 length: 16 residues. Germline V gene sequence: CDR1 SGHRS, CDR2 YFSETQ. CDR3 sequence: CASSPRGFATNEKLFF. For the CDR3, the DNA is TGCGCCAGCAGCCCCCGAGGATTTGCAACTAATGAAAAACTGTTTTTT.

In its sample, this clonotype was seen a few times. The chain couples TRBV20-1 to TRBJ1-2; 8 bases agree with TRBD1. CDR1 is DFQATT and CDR2 is SNEGSKA in the germline V gene (reference sequence). The CDR3 covers 14 residues. J lost 8 bases, V lost 6 bases, and 14 bases had no gene match. DNA of the CDR3: TGCAGTGCGCTTGATCGACAGGGGCTTAGGGGCTACACCTTC. Residues: CSALDRQGLRGYTF.

In the case of this clonotype: One junction end does not reproduce the germline sequence, and a read error may be involved. The chain is built from TRBV5-1 and TRBJ1-6; D possibly corresponds to TRBD1 (6 bases). Germline V gene data show CDR1 as SGHRS and CDR2 as YFSETQ. The CDR3 runs to 16 residues. In DNA form, the CDR3 reads TGCGCCTGCAGCTTGGGGGACACAGGCGGTAATTCACCCCTCCACTTT. Its translation is CACSLGDTGGNSPLHF.

This clonotype came up a few times. The chain combines TRBV3-1 with TRBJ2-7, with D perhaps assigned TRBD1 or TRBD2 (6 bases each). With 0 bases removed from V and 5 bases from J, the gap between germline ends came to 14 bases. Germline CDR1 LGHDT, CDR2 YNNKEL (reference sequence). The CDR3 consists of 15 residues. This CDR3 is CASSQELSGADEQYF. CDR3 DNA sequence: TGTGCCAGCAGCCAAGAGCTTTCGGGGGCGGACGAGCAGTACTTC.

This clonotype was observed a handful of times. The V call is TRBV2, the J call TRBJ2-1, with D maybe TRBD2 (5 bases). This CDR3 is 17 amino acids long. The V end was cut by 6 bases, the J end by 4 bases, with 22 bases between. Looked up from germline, CDR1 is SNHLY and CDR2 is FYNNEI. The CDR3 loop is CASSRPPGEVRYNEQFF. CDR3 coding DNA: TGTGCCAGCAGCCGCCCTCCCGGGGAAGTCCGTTACAATGAGCAGTTCTTC.

This chain uses TRBV5-1 with TRBJ2-5; weak D call: TRBD1 (5 bases). TRBJ2-7 matches the DNA end more closely, so the J call is doubtful. The CDR3 is 16 residues long. CDR1 and CDR2 from the germline V gene are SGHRS and YFSETQ. CDR3 sequence (DNA): TGCGCCAGCAGCTTGAAGGCAGGGTCGGGCGAATACGAGCAGTACTTC. It codes for CASSLKAGSGEYEQYF.

J is TRBJ2-3 and V is TRBV9, with TRBD1 matching 8 bases. Germline CDR1 is SGDLS and CDR2 is YYNGEE. The junction had 5 bases not matched to a gene; V was cut back by 2 bases and J by 6 bases. The CDR3 length is 14 residues. The DNA for the CDR3 is TGTGCCAGCAGCGTGACAGGGGCTGAGGATACGCAGTATTTT. Translated: CASSVTGAEDTQYF.

The CDR3 DNA reads as TGTGCCTGGACAGGGGCGCCGGGACAGGGGGCAGCTAACTATGGCTACACCTTC. Translation gives CAWTGAPGQGAANYGYTF. The chain joins TRBV30 to TRBJ1-2; 12 nucleotides match TRBD1. CDR3 length: 18 residues. Germline lookup yields CDR1 GTSNPN and CDR2 SVGIG (reference sequence). The V and J ends lost 4 bases and 0 bases, in that order; junction bases with no gene match: 12.

This clonotype was found a few times. The rearrangement joins TRBV12-3 or TRBV12-4 to TRBJ2-1, with D perhaps matching TRBD1 (6 bases). V was cut by 7 bases and J by 5 bases, with 21 bases left in between. The CDR3 length is 16 residues. Here the CDR3 DNA reads TGTGCCAGCACCCCAGGGGCGAGGGGGAGAGACAATGAGCAGTTCTTC. This encodes CASTPGARGRDNEQFF.

This sequence joins TRBV5-5 and TRBJ2-5, with D possibly being TRBD1 (6 bases). The V end was cut by 0 bases, the J end by 5 bases, with 14 bases between. CDR3 length equals 15 residues. In germline, CDR1 is SGHKS, CDR2 YYEKEE (reference sequence). CDR3 loop: CASSLEAGVRETQYF. The CDR3 nucleotides read TGTGCCAGCAGCTTGGAGGCAGGGGTTAGGGAGACCCAGTACTTC.

The DNA of the CDR3 is TGTGCCAGCAGTTACGGCGGGAACGGCGCAGATACGCAGTATTTT. Protein: CASSYGGNGADTQYF. The V and J genes are TRBV6-2 or TRBV6-3 and TRBJ2-3; a possible D gene is TRBD2 (6 bases). CDR3 length: 15 residues. The V and J ends lost 2 bases and 4 bases respectively, with 13 bases between them. Germline V gives CDR1 MNHEY, CDR2 SVGEGT.

This clonotype was seen only a few times. V and J are TRBV6-1 and TRBJ2-5; TRBD2 might be the D (7 bases). Germline CDR1 reads MNHNS; CDR2 reads SASEGT. The V end lost 8 bases, the J end lost 3 bases, and 16 bases lay between the germline ends. This CDR3 region has 14 residues. CDR3 protein: CASHWGGKKETQYF. The CDR3 nucleotides read TGTGCCAGCCACTGGGGGGGCAAAAAAGAGACCCAGTACTTC.

The chain combines TRBV20-1 with TRBJ2-7; no firm D call. Trimming cost V 0 bases and J 1 base, with 7 bases left between them. CDR1 is DFQATT, CDR2 SNEGSKA, per germline (reference sequence). The CDR3 totals 13 residues. DNA of the CDR3: TGCAGTGCTAGAGATCTAAAATCCTACGAGCAGTACTTC. Protein: CSARDLKSYEQYF.

The chain combines TRBV7-6 with TRBJ2-3; weak D call: TRBD1 (5 bases). The CDR3 has 19 amino acids. Germline-derived CDR1 and CDR2 are SGHVS and FNYEAQ. V lost 2 bases to trimming and J lost 0 bases, with 21 bases between them. The CDR3 nucleotides are TGTGCCAGCAGCTTATGGTCAAGGGGCACGGCGACTAGCACAGATACGCAGTATTTT. It encodes CASSLWSRGTATSTDTQYF.

V gene TRBV20-1 combines with J gene TRBJ1-1, with D tentatively TRBD1 (5 bases). Germline CDR1 DFQATT, CDR2 SNEGSKA (reference sequence). V was trimmed by 0 bases and J by 3 bases, leaving 14 bases between them. The CDR3 sequence is 15 residues long. Here the CDR3 reads CSARDPAGRDTEAFF. The CDR3 DNA reads as TGCAGTGCTAGAGATCCGGCAGGGCGGGACACTGAAGCTTTCTTT.

This clonotype was seen a handful of times. The CDR3 nucleotides are TGCAGCGGGAGACAGGGGGTCAATGAGCAGTTCTTC. Amino acids: CSGRQGVNEQFF. J is TRBJ2-1 and V is TRBV29-1; 9 nucleotides agree with TRBD1. The V segment lost 7 bases and the J segment 6 bases; nucleotides outside the gene matches: 4. Germline CDR1 reads SQVTM; CDR2 reads ANQGSEA. There are 12 residues in the CDR3.

The V and J genes are TRBV6-5 and TRBJ1-2; no reliable D call. Trimming pared 2 bases from V and 2 bases from J, leaving 6 bases between. The V gene's germline CDR1 is MNHEY and CDR2 SVGAGI. The CDR3 runs 13 residues. CDR3 protein: CASSYQWNYGYTF. CDR3 DNA: TGTGCCAGCAGTTACCAGTGGAACTATGGCTACACCTTC.

This clonotype was counted once. V gene TRBV29-1 combines with J gene TRBJ2-4; D gene ambiguous. The DNA end favors TRBJ2-7, so the J call may be wrong. This CDR3 spans 13 amino acids. Looked up from germline, CDR1 is SQVTM and CDR2 is ANQGSEA. For the CDR3, the DNA is TGCAGCGTTGTTGTCTTCAGCTCCTACGAGCAGTACTTC. As protein: CSVVVFSSYEQYF.

In this sample, this clonotype turned up a few times. This chain links TRBV7-2 with TRBJ1-1; D not certain. Germline V gene lookup returns CDR1 SGHTA and CDR2 FQGNSA. The CDR3 extends over 16 amino acids. With 2 bases removed from V and 0 bases from J, the gap between germline ends came to 13 bases. The CDR3 reads CASSLLVGNLNTEAFF. The CDR3 DNA follows: TGTGCCAGCAGCTTACTGGTGGGCAATTTGAACACTGAAGCTTTCTTT.